These 10 T cell receptor beta chains were all obtained from the same sample, sequenced in a study of quantifying T cell responses using KT2 cells. Study-wide context: Reverse transcription used primers in the TCR alpha and beta constant regions.

Each cDNA got a UMI-containing oligo ligated at its 3' end. An equimolar mix of RC1.1 and RC1.2 primed the beta chain across TRBC1 and TRBC2. TCRdb redid the calling of the UMI-ligation and nested PCR reads with MiXCR, one entry per CDR3 protein. Of some 48,000 distinct CDR3 sequences detected, 11% appear once; the ten largest clones hold roughly 10%. The specimen was PBMCs spiked with cells of the T cell clone KT2. Every receptor here comes from a human donor.

This chain joins TRBV7-9 and TRBJ2-3; D ambiguous. V lost 4 bases, J lost 6 bases, and 11 bases lay in between. The CDR3 has 13 amino acids. CDR1 SEHNR and CDR2 FQNEAQ come from the germline V gene (reference sequence). The CDR3 is CASSSPGADTQYF. CDR3 nucleotides: TGTGCCAGCAGCTCCCCGGGTGCGGATACGCAGTATTTT. Variable domain in full (rest from reference TRBV7-9 and TRBJ2-3): DTGVSQNPRHKITKRGQNVTFRCDPISEHNRLYWYRQTLGQGPEFLTYFQNEAQLEKSRLLSDRFSAERPKGSFSTLEIQRTEQGDSAMYLCASSSPGADTQYFGPGTRLTVL.

The chain recombines TRBV7-2 with TRBJ1-3, with D tentatively TRBD1 (5 bases). From germline, CDR1 is SGHTA and CDR2 FQGNSA. V gave up 5 bases and J gave up 4 bases, with 21 bases separating them. The CDR3 sequence is 17 residues long. CDR3: CASSPRRGGTSGNTIYF. The CDR3 DNA reads TGTGCCAGCAGCCCTAGGAGGGGCGGGACCTCCGGAAACACCATATATTTT.

There are many counts of this clonotype. The chain is built from TRBV20-1 and TRBJ2-5; 14 nucleotides agree with TRBD2. The V gene end was trimmed by 2 bases and the J gene end by 6 bases; junction bases not matched to a gene: 8. The CDR3 contains 16 residues. The germline V gene encodes CDR1 DFQATT and CDR2 SNEGSKA (reference sequence). The CDR3 loop reads CSARRLAGGSQKTQYF. CDR3 in DNA: TGCAGTGCTAGAAGACTAGCGGGAGGGTCACAGAAGACCCAGTACTTC.

This chain uses TRBV5-1 with TRBJ2-6; no definite D call. CDR1 is SGHRS, CDR2 YFSETQ, per germline. Trimming stripped 0 bases from V and 2 bases from J, with 9 bases between. This CDR3 is 16 amino acids long. In nucleotides, the CDR3 is TGCGCCAGCAGCTTGGGACCACCCACTGGGGCCAACGTCCTGACTTTC. Translation: CASSLGPPTGANVLTF.

This clonotype was picked up a small number of times. The gene calls are TRBV4-3 and TRBJ1-1; TRBD1 agrees at 10 bases. The CDR3 spans 14 residues. The trim removed 4 bases at V and 3 bases at J, leaving 2 bases unmatched. Germline V lookup: CDR1 LGHNA, CDR2 YSLEER. CDR3 nucleotide sequence: TGCGCCAGCAGCCCCGGGACAGGGGACACTGAAGCTTTCTTT. Translated, it gives CASSPGTGDTEAFF.

The chain recombines TRBV5-6 with TRBJ1-5; a possible D gene is TRBD1 (5 bases). This CDR3 spans 12 amino acids. The germline V gene encodes CDR1 SGHDT and CDR2 YYEEEE. Trimming pared 7 bases from V and 5 bases from J, leaving 10 bases between. CDR3 sequence: CASSMTDQPQHF. Here the CDR3 DNA reads TGTGCCAGCTCCATGACAGATCAGCCCCAGCATTTT. Supplemented by reference TRBV5-6 and TRBJ1-5, the full variable domain reads DAGVTQSPTHLIKTRGQQVTLRCSPKSGHDTVSWYQQALGQGPQFIFQYYEEEERQRGNFPDRFSGHQFPNYSSELNVNALLLGDSALYLCASSMTDQPQHFGDGTRLSIL.

At least ten counts were recorded for this clonotype. The chain joins TRBV11-2 to TRBJ2-2; 8 nucleotides agree with TRBD2. The ends lost 4 bases at V and 6 bases at J; junction bases unmatched: 7. Germline assignment: CDR1 SGHAT and CDR2 FQNNGV. This CDR3 is 15 amino acids long. Written as DNA, the CDR3 is TGTGCCAGCAGCTCGTCGGGACTAGGGTCCGGGGAGCTGTTTTTT. It specifies CASSSSGLGSGELFF.

V gene TRBV24-1 combines with J gene TRBJ2-1; the D gene could be TRBD1 or TRBD2 (5 bases each). The CDR3 runs to 17 residues. V dropped 1 base and J dropped 5 bases, with 17 bases sitting between them. Germline V gene lookup returns CDR1 KGHDR and CDR2 SFDVKD. This CDR3 reads CATSDFLGDQRDNEQFF. CDR3 nucleotide sequence: TGTGCCACCAGTGATTTCCTAGGGGATCAGAGGGACAATGAGCAGTTCTTC.

This clonotype was seen a handful of times. The CDR3 here is CSAITGSDSPLHF. CDR3 nucleotide sequence: TGCAGTGCTATTACAGGTTCTGATTCACCCCTCCACTTT. This chain uses TRBV20-1 with TRBJ1-6; D is perhaps TRBD1 (5 bases). The V end lost 4 bases, the J end lost 8 bases, and 12 bases lay between the germline ends. The CDR3 runs to 13 residues. In germline, CDR1 is DFQATT, CDR2 SNEGSKA (reference sequence).

This clonotype was seen a few times. The V and J genes are TRBV5-6 and TRBJ1-1; D gene unclear. The CDR3 runs to 12 residues. CDR1 SGHDT and CDR2 YYEEEE come from the germline V gene. Between the trimmed V and J ends, which lost 4 bases and 11 bases, there was a span of 15 bases. CDR3 sequence: CASSVDKSRAFF. The CDR3 DNA reads TGTGCCAGCAGCGTCGACAAGTCTCGGGCTTTCTTT.